This TCR beta chain was found in a study of cytomegalovirus exposure and HLA in healthy donors. Across the study: The same platform was used for the 110 or so validation repertoires and the 500 to 700 first-cohort repertoires, a later analysis reported. Whole-study findings and limits: Cytomegalovirus-associated status was assigned to fewer than 200 TCR beta chains. Cytomegalovirus status, reportedly, was diagnosed with high specificity and sensitivity by the classifier.

The donors were members of the approximately 120-subject validation cohort (separate from the approximately 650-subject first cohort). The CDR3 runs 14 residues. The V and J ends lost 3 bases and 7 bases respectively, with 13 bases between them. Germline CDR1 MNHNY, CDR2 SVGAGI (reference sequence). The assay was immunoSEQ multiplex PCR, and TCRdb's table has in-frame clones only and misses some. The sample lists around 50,000 clones, 94% seen once, with approximately 8.1% in the top ten. This clone was seen just once. What it binds is not known. The sample comprised PBMCs. This sequence originates from a woman younger than 35 in good health and CMV-seropositive. The V call is TRBV6-6, the J call TRBJ2-1, with D possibly TRBD1 on 5 matching bases. The CDR3 nucleotides read TGTGCCAGCAGTTATTTTCCAGGGCGGAATGAGCAGTTCTTC. This encodes CASSYFPGRNEQFF.